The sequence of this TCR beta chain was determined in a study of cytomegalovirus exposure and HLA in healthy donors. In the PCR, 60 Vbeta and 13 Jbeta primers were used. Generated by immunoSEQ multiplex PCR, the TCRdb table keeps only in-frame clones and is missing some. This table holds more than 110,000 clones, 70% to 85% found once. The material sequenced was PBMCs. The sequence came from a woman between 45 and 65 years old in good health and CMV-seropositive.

The CDR3 DNA follows: TGTGCCAGCAGCTTCGGTAGCGGGGGGTCCCCGCAGTTCTTC. Translated: CASSFGSGGSPQFF. V usage is TRBV7-3 and J usage is TRBJ2-1; 10 nucleotides line up with TRBD2. The CDR3 is 14 residues long. Trimming cost V 3 bases and J 12 bases; bases outside gene matches: 8. CDR1 and CDR2 (germline): SGHTA, FQGTGA.